This is a list of T cell receptor beta chains from one sample in a study of OX40 agonist ivuxolimab in advanced cancers. Profiling relied on immunoSEQ multiplex PCR, and the TCRdb table lists in-frame clones only, not all of them. This table has 65,000 to 80,000 clones, 93% appearing once. Sequencing was performed on CD4+ or CD8+ T cells sorted from blood, taken in a trial of the OX40 agonist ivuxolimab. These receptors were taken from an adult with an advanced solid tumor such as melanoma, head and neck, liver or kidney cancer. Each CDR3 is given with its conserved first and last residue. The order of the fields is D gene, J gene, clone size, CDR3 length, V gene, CDR3 protein, CDR3 DNA. A D gene is named only where the DNA matches it firmly. Not all rows give a size; the values are once, few, many and, for expanded clones, a class.

D: TRBD2; J: TRBJ2-7; size: .; length: 14; V: TRBV5-1; CDR3: CASSFEASGYEQYF; DNA: TGCGCCAGCAGCTTCGAAGCTAGCGGGTACGAGCAGTACTTC
D: .; J: TRBJ2-1; size: .; length: 14; V: TRBV2; CDR3: CASSDGTSYNEQFF; DNA: TGTGCCAGCAGTGACGGGACAAGCTACAATGAGCAGTTCTTC
D: .; J: TRBJ2-4; size: once; length: 12; V: TRBV2; CDR3: CASNGMERIQYF; DNA: TGTGCCAGCAATGGGATGGAGCGCATTCAGTACTTC
D: TRBD1; J: TRBJ1-6; size: .; length: 13; V: TRBV15; CDR3: CATGGQGVSPLHF; DNA: TGTGCCACCGGGGGACAGGGAGTCTCACCCCTCCACTTT
D: .; J: TRBJ2-1; size: .; length: 13; V: TRBV5-4; CDR3: CASSIWRSDEQFF; DNA: TGTGCCAGCAGCATATGGAGATCCGATGAGCAGTTCTTC
D: TRBD1; J: TRBJ1-5; size: once; length: 14; V: TRBV5-6; CDR3: CASSFTGANQPQHF; DNA: TGTGCCAGCAGCTTTACAGGGGCCAATCAGCCCCAGCATTTT
D: .; J: TRBJ2-1; size: .; length: 15; V: TRBV7-6; CDR3: CASSLALDPGYEQFF; DNA: TGTGCCAGCAGCTTAGCGCTAGACCCGGGATATGAGCAGTTCTTC
D: .; J: TRBJ2-1; size: .; length: 12; V: TRBV27; CDR3: CASSLGVNEQFF; DNA: TGTGCCAGCAGTTTGGGGGTGAATGAGCAGTTCTTC
D: .; J: TRBJ2-7; size: .; length: 12; V: TRBV9; CDR3: CASSADLGEQYF; DNA: TGTGCCAGCAGCGCCGACCTTGGCGAGCAGTACTTC
D: .; J: TRBJ2-3; size: .; length: 15; V: TRBV27; CDR3: CASRWSADYTDTQYF; DNA: TGTGCCAGCAGATGGAGTGCAGACTACACAGATACGCAGTATTTT
D: TRBD1; J: TRBJ2-1; size: .; length: 14; V: TRBV12-5; CDR3: CASGLGQGQNEQFF; DNA: TGTGCTAGTGGTTTGGGACAGGGCCAAAATGAGCAGTTCTTC
D: TRBD1; J: TRBJ2-1; size: .; length: 12; V: TRBV29-1; CDR3: CSVWDSYNEQFF; DNA: TGCAGCGTTTGGGACAGCTACAATGAGCAGTTCTTC
D: .; J: TRBJ1-1; size: .; length: 13; V: TRBV11-3; CDR3: CARVGPMNTEAFF; DNA: TGTGCCAGGGTGGGCCCTATGAACACTGAAGCTTTCTTT
D: .; J: TRBJ1-1; size: .; length: 11; V: TRBV29-1; CDR3: CSVETNTEAFF; DNA: TGCAGCGTTGAAACCAACACTGAAGCTTTCTTT
D: TRBD2; J: TRBJ2-5; size: .; length: 15; V: TRBV7-2; CDR3: CASSLVAGWQETQYF; DNA: TGTGCCAGCAGCTTAGTAGCGGGATGGCAAGAGACCCAGTACTTC
D: .; J: TRBJ1-6; size: .; length: 14; V: TRBV27; CDR3: CASSPRGESSPLHF; DNA: TGTGCCAGCAGTCCTCGGGGGGAAAGTTCACCCCTCCACTTT
D: TRBD1; J: TRBJ1-2; size: .; length: 12; V: TRBV9; CDR3: CASRGTDLGYTF; DNA: TGTGCCAGCAGGGGGACAGATTTAGGCTACACCTTC
D: TRBD1; J: TRBJ1-1; size: once; length: 15; V: TRBV6-5; CDR3: CASSPPTGGNTEAFF; DNA: TGTGCCAGCAGCCCCCCGACAGGGGGGAACACTGAAGCTTTCTTT
D: .; J: TRBJ1-1; size: .; length: 12; V: TRBV4-3; CDR3: CASSQAGGEAFF; DNA: TGCGCCAGCAGCCAAGCAGGTGGTGAAGCTTTCTTT
D: .; J: TRBJ2-1; size: .; length: 14; V: TRBV5-1; CDR3: CASSYFGPDNEQFF; DNA: TGCGCCAGCAGCTATTTTGGGCCCGACAATGAGCAGTTCTTC
D: .; J: TRBJ2-3; size: .; length: 15; V: TRBV10-1; CDR3: CASSETSPLTDTQYF; DNA: TGCGCCAGCAGTGAAACTAGTCCGCTCACAGATACGCAGTATTTT
D: .; J: TRBJ2-7; size: .; length: 13; V: TRBV4-1; CDR3: CASSAYGTAEQYF; DNA: TGCGCCAGCAGCGCGTACGGGACGGCAGAGCAGTACTTC
D: .; J: TRBJ2-1; size: .; length: 13; V: TRBV29-1; CDR3: CSVRDSDYNEQFF; DNA: TGCAGCGTGCGGGACAGTGACTACAATGAGCAGTTCTTC
D: .; J: TRBJ2-7; size: .; length: 12; V: TRBV5-6; CDR3: CASSIGSREQYF; DNA: TGTGCCAGCAGCATAGGGTCACGCGAGCAGTACTTC
D: .; J: TRBJ2-1; size: once; length: 15; V: TRBV19; CDR3: CASHPGVSSYNEQFF; DNA: TGTGCCAGTCATCCCGGGGTGAGCTCCTACAATGAGCAGTTCTTC
D: .; J: TRBJ1-1; size: .; length: 13; V: TRBV6-6; CDR3: CASCLGSNTEAFF; DNA: TGTGCCAGCTGCCTAGGGTCGAACACTGAAGCTTTCTTT
D: TRBD2; J: TRBJ2-1; size: .; length: 17; V: TRBV7-8; CDR3: CASSLGEGPENPNEQFF; DNA: TGTGCCAGCAGCTTGGGGGAGGGACCCGAGAACCCCAATGAGCAGTTCTTC
D: .; J: TRBJ2-7; size: .; length: 12; V: TRBV10-3; CDR3: CASRGQRYEQYF; DNA: TGTGCCAGCCGGGGACAACGGTACGAGCAGTACTTC
D: .; J: TRBJ2-5; size: .; length: 14; V: TRBV27; CDR3: CASSSRGPQETQYF; DNA: TGTGCCAGCAGTTCCAGGGGCCCTCAAGAGACCCAGTACTTC
D: .; J: TRBJ2-2; size: .; length: 18; V: TRBV4-1; CDR3: CASSQDLADFANTGELFF; DNA: TGCGCCAGCAGCCAAGATCTTGCAGACTTCGCGAACACCGGGGAGCTGTTTTTT
D: .; J: TRBJ1-1; size: .; length: 13; V: TRBV6-1; CDR3: CASQSTGNTEAFF; DNA: TGTGCCAGCCAATCGACAGGGAACACTGAAGCTTTCTTT
D: .; J: TRBJ2-3; size: .; length: 11; V: TRBV13; CDR3: CASKGPDTQYF; DNA: TGTGCCAGCAAGGGGCCAGATACGCAGTATTTT
D: TRBD1; J: TRBJ2-7; size: .; length: 15; V: TRBV7-9; CDR3: CASSLARDRSYEQYF; DNA: TGTGCCAGCAGCTTAGCGAGGGACAGATCCTACGAGCAGTACTTC
D: TRBD2; J: TRBJ2-7; size: .; length: 15; V: TRBV9; CDR3: CASSPNSGSTYEQYF; DNA: TGTGCCAGCAGCCCAAATAGCGGGAGTACCTACGAGCAGTACTTC
D: TRBD1; J: TRBJ1-1; size: .; length: 15; V: TRBV6-1; CDR3: CASSEPLVTGTEAFF; DNA: TGTGCCAGCAGTGAACCCTTAGTGACAGGGACTGAAGCTTTCTTT
D: .; J: TRBJ1-2; size: .; length: 13; V: TRBV2; CDR3: CASKHYPNYGYTF; DNA: TGTGCCAGCAAACACTACCCTAACTATGGCTACACCTTC
D: .; J: TRBJ2-7; size: .; length: 14; V: TRBV4-2; CDR3: CASSPGVPSYEQYF; DNA: TGTGCCAGCAGCCCCGGGGTACCTTCCTACGAGCAGTACTTC
D: .; J: TRBJ2-5; size: .; length: 15; V: TRBV11-2; CDR3: CASSVYGGARETQYF; DNA: TGTGCCAGCAGCGTTTATGGGGGCGCGAGGGAGACCCAGTACTTC
D: TRBD1; J: TRBJ1-2; size: .; length: 16; V: TRBV6-5; CDR3: CASSYRVQGTNYGYTF; DNA: TGTGCCAGCAGTTACCGGGTACAGGGGACTAACTATGGCTACACCTTC
D: TRBD2; J: TRBJ2-4; size: .; length: 14; V: TRBV27; CDR3: CASSLAGAKNIQYF; DNA: TGTGCCAGCAGCCTAGCGGGGGCCAAAAACATTCAGTACTTC
D: TRBD1; J: TRBJ2-3; size: .; length: 15; V: TRBV5-4; CDR3: CASTRDRDPRDTQYF; DNA: TGTGCCAGCACCAGGGACAGGGACCCCCGGGATACGCAGTATTTT
D: .; J: TRBJ1-1; size: .; length: 15; V: TRBV5-1; CDR3: CASSLELPVDTEAFF; DNA: TGCGCCAGCAGCTTGGAACTGCCTGTGGACACTGAAGCTTTCTTT
D: .; J: TRBJ2-7; size: .; length: 13; V: TRBV9; CDR3: CASSVESGHEQYF; DNA: TGTGCCAGCAGCGTAGAGTCGGGCCACGAGCAGTACTTC
D: TRBD2; J: TRBJ2-7; size: .; length: 12; V: TRBV6-1; CDR3: CASSPGGGEQYF; DNA: TGTGCCAGCAGCCCCGGCGGGGGCGAGCAGTACTTC
D: .; J: TRBJ2-1; size: .; length: 16; V: TRBV28; CDR3: CASSSLDQPPPNEQFF; DNA: TGTGCCAGCAGTTCCTTGGACCAGCCTCCACCCAATGAGCAGTTCTTC
D: .; J: TRBJ2-2; size: .; length: 14; V: TRBV4-1; CDR3: CASSPTRDTGELFF; DNA: TGCGCCAGCAGCCCTACAAGGGACACCGGGGAGCTGTTTTTT
D: TRBD1; J: TRBJ1-3; size: .; length: 14; V: TRBV5-8; CDR3: CASSHRDSGNTIYF; DNA: TGTGCCAGCAGCCACCGGGACAGCGGAAACACCATATATTTT
D: TRBD1; J: TRBJ1-4; size: .; length: 15; V: TRBV2; CDR3: CASVANRGRYEKLFF; DNA: TGTGCCAGCGTAGCCAACAGGGGGCGCTATGAAAAACTGTTTTTT
D: TRBD1; J: TRBJ1-2; size: few; length: 16; V: TRBV12-5; CDR3: CASGLPPYRGNYGYTF; DNA: TGTGCTAGTGGTTTGCCGCCCTACAGGGGTAACTATGGCTACACCTTC
D: .; J: TRBJ1-5; size: .; length: 13; V: TRBV27; CDR3: CASSDRGNQPQHF; DNA: TGTGCCAGCAGCGACAGAGGCAATCAGCCCCAGCATTTT
D: TRBD1; J: TRBJ2-3; size: .; length: 15; V: TRBV6-5; CDR3: CASSTQGAIIDTQYF; DNA: TGTGCCAGCAGTACACAGGGGGCGATCATAGATACGCAGTATTTT
D: .; J: TRBJ2-1; size: once; length: 15; V: TRBV11-2; CDR3: CASSPRTGAHNEQFF; DNA: TGTGCCAGCAGCCCCCGCACGGGAGCGCACAATGAGCAGTTCTTC
D: .; J: TRBJ1-2; size: .; length: 14; V: TRBV2; CDR3: CASSEAMSNYGYTF; DNA: TGTGCCAGCAGTGAAGCGATGTCAAACTATGGCTACACCTTC
D: .; J: TRBJ1-2; size: .; length: 16; V: TRBV27; CDR3: CASSGSGGDLSYGYTF; DNA: TGTGCCAGCAGTGGTTCTGGGGGGGATCTGAGCTATGGCTACACCTTC
D: .; J: TRBJ1-1; size: .; length: 13; V: TRBV27; CDR3: CASSLRLNTEAFF; DNA: TGTGCCAGCAGTTTGCGACTGAACACTGAAGCTTTCTTT
D: .; J: TRBJ1-5; size: .; length: 14; V: TRBV6-6; CDR3: CASSLGQWNQPQHF; DNA: TGTGCCAGCAGCTTAGGACAGTGGAATCAGCCCCAGCATTTT
D: .; J: TRBJ2-2; size: .; length: 13; V: TRBV27; CDR3: CASSLSGAGELFF; DNA: TGTGCCAGCAGTTTATCTGGGGCCGGGGAGCTGTTTTTT